These 29 T cell receptor beta chains were all obtained from the same sample, sequenced in a study of shared clonotypes between healthy human individuals. TCRdb's copy holds only in-frame clones and misses some; the assay was immunoSEQ multiplex PCR. The repertoire consists of about 2,100,000 clones, with more than 85% occurring once and the leading ten covering 1.5% to 2%. Naivety among CD8 cells was defined by CD45RO negativity and positive CCR7 selection, thereby excluding terminally differentiated effector memory CD45RA+ cells. Sequencing input: naive CD8+ T cells from PBMCs. The receptors were gathered from a man between 18 and 29 years old in good health. Some clones in this sample may be carry-over from other donors' samples.

Comment on this clone: Other DNA sequences in this sample translate to the same CDR3. This chain joins TRBV9 and TRBJ2-1; the D is unclear. V was cut by 4 bases and J by 0 bases, with 8 bases left in between. CDR3 length: 14 amino acids. Germline V gives CDR1 SGDLS, CDR2 YYNGEE. The CDR3 here is CASSRDSSYNEQFF. DNA for the CDR3: TGTGCCAGCAGCAGAGACTCCTCCTACAATGAGCAGTTCTTC.

The CDR3 region has the DNA TGTGCCAGCAGTTCCCACAGGGCCGATACGCAGTATTTT. It codes for CASSSHRADTQYF. The rearrangement uses TRBV27 and TRBJ2-3, with TRBD1 as a possible D gene (6 bases). V dropped 4 bases and J dropped 6 bases, with 11 bases sitting between them. This CDR3 contains 13 residues. Germline V CDR1 and CDR2: MNHEY, SMNVEV (reference sequence).

In DNA, the CDR3 is TGTGCCAGCAGTATGATCGTCAATCAGCCCCAGCATTTT. Encoded protein: CASSMIVNQPQHF. J is TRBJ1-5 and V is TRBV27; D not resolved. Germline V CDR1 and CDR2: MNHEY, SMNVEV (reference sequence). The CDR3 totals 13 residues. V gave up 5 bases and J gave up 3 bases, with 8 bases separating them.

This rearrangement joins TRBV27 to TRBJ2-1, with 11 bases identical to TRBD2. The germline CDR1 and CDR2 sequences are MNHEY and SMNVEV (reference sequence). V was clipped by 7 bases and J by 8 bases; unmatched bases: 13. The CDR3 contains 16 residues. CDR3 residues: CASTGMGASGRHEQFF. The CDR3 DNA follows: TGTGCCAGCACCGGAATGGGGGCTAGCGGGAGGCATGAGCAGTTCTTC.

The CDR3 sequence: CASSLAGTTYEQYF. The CDR3 DNA follows: TGTGCCAGCAGCTTAGCGGGTACTACCTACGAGCAGTACTTC. The V gene is TRBV7-2, the J gene TRBJ2-7; no clear D gene. V was shortened by 0 bases and J by 2 bases, with 8 bases between the two germline ends. The CDR3 consists of 14 residues. CDR1 is SGHTA and CDR2 is FQGNSA in the germline V gene.

In this sample, this clone turned up once. The rearrangement links TRBV7-8 to TRBJ1-2; D unclear. CDR3 length: 14 residues. Germline V gene lookup returns CDR1 SGHVS and CDR2 FQNEAQ. Trimming pared 2 bases from V and 1 base from J, leaving 8 bases between. The CDR3 DNA is TGTGCCAGCAGCTTAAACCGGATTAACTATGGCTACACCTTC. Amino acids: CASSLNRINYGYTF.

V and J are TRBV7-8 and TRBJ1-1, with D unresolved. The CDR3 spans 14 residues. The germline V gene has CDR1 SGHVS and CDR2 FQNEAQ. The V and J ends lost 8 bases and 2 bases respectively, with 15 bases between them. The chain's CDR3 is CASLPAGVNTEAFF. As DNA, the CDR3 is TGTGCCAGCTTACCCGCCGGGGTCAACACTGAAGCTTTCTTT.

The rearrangement links TRBV25-1 to TRBJ2-2; 7 bases agree with TRBD1. The CDR3 covers 15 residues. Germline CDR1 reads MGHDK; CDR2 reads SYGVNS. V trimming: 5 bases; J trimming: 1 base; junction bases outside the gene matches: 4. The CDR3 DNA reads as TGTGCCAGCAGTTCCTGGGACAGGAACACCGGGGAGCTGTTTTTT. It codes for CASSSWDRNTGELFF. Looking up the rest from reference TRBV25-1 and TRBJ2-2 gives the full variable domain: EADIYQTPRYLVIGTGKKITLECSQTMGHDKMYWYQQDPGMELHLIHYSYGVNSTEKGDLSSESTVSRIRTEHFPLTLESARPSHTSQYLCASSSWDRNTGELFFGEGSRLTVL.

The J gene is TRBJ2-3, the V gene TRBV5-1; weak D call: TRBD2 (5 bases). V gave up 7 bases and J gave up 0 bases, with 12 bases separating them. Per germline, CDR1 SGHRS and CDR2 YFSETQ. The length of the CDR3 is 14 residues. The CDR3 protein is CASSPGNSTDTQYF. The CDR3 nucleotides read TGCGCCAGCTCTCCCGGGAATAGCACAGATACGCAGTATTTT.

The chain uses TRBV6-6 and TRBJ2-4; D remains ambiguous. This CDR3 region has 14 residues. Looked up from germline, CDR1 is MNHNY and CDR2 is SVGAGI (reference sequence). V was pared by 6 bases and J by 0 bases, with 9 bases between. This chain's CDR3 is CASRSIIAKNIQYF. In DNA, the CDR3 is TGTGCCAGCAGGTCGATAATAGCCAAAAACATTCAGTACTTC.

This clone has a handful of counts. The rearrangement uses TRBV10-3 and TRBJ1-3, with 10 bases aligning to TRBD1. This CDR3 is 17 amino acids long. Germline lookup yields CDR1 ENHRY and CDR2 SYGVKD. With V trimmed by 7 bases and J by 3 bases, 12 bases remained unmatched. CDR3 nucleotides: TGTGCCATCAACGGCGGACAGGGGGGACTTGGTGGAAACACCATATATTTT. Amino acid sequence: CAINGGQGGLGGNTIYF.

The table lists this clone with a count of one. V gene TRBV4-3 combines with J gene TRBJ2-4, with 7 bases identical to TRBD1. The CDR3 runs to 17 residues. With V trimmed by 4 bases and J by 6 bases, 15 bases remained unmatched. The germline gives CDR1 LGHNA, CDR2 YSLEER. The CDR3 DNA sequence: TGCGCCAGCAGCCCCTCTAACCGGGCAAGGGGGCTAAACATTCAGTACTTC. It translates to CASSPSNRARGLNIQYF.

The gene calls are TRBV29-1 and TRBJ2-7; 10 bases align to TRBD1. Losses at the gene ends were 7 bases for V and 3 bases for J; bases not matched to a gene: 6. The CDR3 covers 13 residues. The germline gives CDR1 SQVTM, CDR2 ANQGSEA. The CDR3 bases are TGCAGCGCTTGGACAGGGGGAATCTACGAGCAGTACTTC. Translation: CSAWTGGIYEQYF.

On this clone itself: The same CDR3 is also encoded by other DNA sequences in this sample. The rearrangement links TRBV6-6 to TRBJ2-7, with TRBD2 matching 8 bases. V lost 6 bases and J lost 5; bases outside the gene matches: 3. Germline lookup yields CDR1 MNHNY and CDR2 SVGAGI (reference sequence). The CDR3 is made up of 12 amino acids. CDR3 nucleotide sequence: TGTGCCAGCAGCTATAGCGGGGACGAGCAGTACTTC. Translation: CASSYSGDEQYF.

On this clone itself: Other DNA sequences of this sample code for an identical CDR3. V is TRBV7-9 and J is TRBJ2-7; unclear D gene. V was pared by 5 bases and J by 3 bases, with 11 bases between. Per the germline V gene, CDR1 is SEHNR and CDR2 is FQNEAQ (reference sequence). This CDR3 has 13 amino acids. CDR3 protein: CASSLTASYEQYF. The CDR3 region has the DNA TGTGCCAGCAGCCTAACTGCAAGCTACGAGCAGTACTTC.

The chain carries TRBV6-6 and TRBJ2-7; D gene unclear. Trimming pared 0 bases from V and 5 bases from J, leaving 11 bases between. The length of the CDR3 is 14 residues. Germline CDR1 and CDR2: MNHNY and SVGAGI (reference sequence). The DNA of the CDR3 is TGTGCCAGCAGTTACTCGGGCCCGGTGGACGAGCAGTACTTC. Encoded protein: CASSYSGPVDEQYF.

The chain has TRBV28 and TRBJ1-1; no clear D gene. Germline V gene sequence: CDR1 MDHEN, CDR2 SYDVKM. The CDR3 totals 12 residues. V gave up 5 bases and J gave up 0 bases, with 4 bases separating them. CDR3 in DNA: TGTGCCAGCAGTGTTTTGAACACTGAAGCTTTCTTT. Protein sequence: CASSVLNTEAFF.

Only one count was recorded for this clone. V is TRBV21-1 and J is TRBJ2-2; the table's TRBD1 call for D was not verified on the DNA. TRBV21-1 is a listed pseudogene. The CDR3 loop spans 16 amino acids. CDR3 DNA sequence: TGTGCCAGCAGCAAAGTTCCCAGGGAGAACACCGGGGAGCTGTTTTTT. Its translation: CASSKVPRENTGELFF.

CDR3 sequence (DNA): TGTGCCAGCAGCGCAGGGGGAATTCACGAGCAGTACTTC. Its protein is CASSAGGIHEQYF. This rearrangement joins TRBV11-2 to TRBJ2-7; 7 bases map to TRBD1. Germline V gene lookup returns CDR1 SGHAT and CDR2 FQNNGV. With 5 bases clipped from V and 5 bases from J, the junction kept 6 bases outside the gene matches. CDR3 length: 13 amino acids. The variable domain in full, completed from reference TRBV11-2 and TRBJ2-7, reads EAGVAQSPRYKIIEKRQSVAFWCNPISGHATLYWYQQILGQGPKLLIQFQNNGVVDDSQLPKDRFSAERLKGVDSTLKIQPAKLEDSAVYLCASSAGGIHEQYFGPGTRLTVT.

The chain employs TRBV28 and TRBJ2-7; 8 bases are shared with TRBD1. Trimming removed 5 bases from V and 4 bases from J; junction bases left unmatched: 13. This CDR3 has 16 residues. The germline V gene encodes CDR1 MDHEN and CDR2 SYDVKM. In DNA form, the CDR3 reads TGTGCCAGCAGTAGGGCCTCGGGACAGGAGAGATACGAGCAGTACTTC. This translates into CASSRASGQERYEQYF.

The gene calls are TRBV2 and TRBJ2-1; D not resolved. This CDR3 has 15 residues. The germline V gene has CDR1 SNHLY and CDR2 FYNNEI. Trimming took off 6 bases at V and 1 base at J, with 13 bases between the two ends. For the CDR3, the DNA is TGTGCCAGCAGCAGATTGGACGAATCCTACAATGAGCAGTTCTTC. Protein: CASSRLDESYNEQFF.

This clone was recorded a few times. The junction shows a germline mismatch at one end, possibly a read error. The genes are TRBV7-9 and TRBJ2-1, with D uncertain. Germline-derived CDR1 and CDR2 are SEHNR and FQNEAQ (reference sequence). The CDR3 loop spans 9 amino acids. DNA for the CDR3: TGTGCCACCCACCCCCCCAATATCTTC. This translates into CATHPPNIF.

The chain carries TRBV6-6 and TRBJ1-1; D uncertain. V was clipped by 2 bases and J by 8 bases, with 9 bases between them. The CDR3 contains 12 residues. The germline V gene has CDR1 MNHNY and CDR2 SVGAGI (reference sequence). In DNA form, the CDR3 reads TGTGCCAGCAGTTACCCCCCTTGGGAAGCTTTCTTT. This translates into CASSYPPWEAFF.

With respect to this clone: This CDR3 is also generated by other DNA sequences in the sample. This rearrangement joins TRBV7-8 to TRBJ1-1; no reliable D call. Germline CDR1 SGHVS, CDR2 FQNEAQ. This CDR3 spans 12 amino acids. V lost 2 bases and J 2 bases, leaving 3 bases between the germline ends. The CDR3: CASSLFNTEAFF. The DNA for the CDR3 is TGTGCCAGCAGCTTATTTAACACTGAAGCTTTCTTT.

The rearrangement links TRBV7-9 to TRBJ2-3, with 9 nucleotides matching TRBD2. Per germline, CDR1 SEHNR and CDR2 FQNEAQ (reference sequence). The J segment lost 5 bases and the V segment lost 3 bases, leaving 12 bases of the junction unmatched. This CDR3 spans 17 amino acids. The CDR3 here is CASSLEIAGALRDTQYF. The CDR3 bases are TGTGCCAGCAGCTTGGAAATAGCGGGAGCCTTGAGAGATACGCAGTATTTT.

V and J are TRBV7-9 and TRBJ2-1; 9 positions match TRBD2. With 4 bases clipped from V and 8 bases from J, the junction kept 12 bases outside the gene matches. This CDR3 has 16 amino acids. Germline V lookup: CDR1 SEHNR, CDR2 FQNEAQ (reference sequence). CDR3 nucleotides: TGTGCCAGCAGCTCCTTGGGGGGACTAGCCCTCCATGAGCAGTTCTTC. This codes for CASSSLGGLALHEQFF.

The J gene is TRBJ1-2, the V gene TRBV29-1, with TRBD1 identical over 11 bases. The V and J ends lost 4 bases and 4 bases, in that order; junction bases with no gene match: 8. Germline V CDR1 and CDR2: SQVTM, ANQGSEA. The CDR3 covers 15 residues. CDR3 DNA sequence: TGCAGCGTTGGTCCTGGGGACAGGGGGTTCTATGGCTACACCTTC. Translating it yields CSVGPGDRGFYGYTF.

The genes are TRBV15 and TRBJ2-7, with 10 nucleotides matching TRBD2. Germline CDR1 reads LNHNV; CDR2 reads YYDKDF (reference sequence). Trimming removed 3 bases from V and 5 bases from J; junction bases left unmatched: 7. The CDR3 is 15 residues long. This CDR3 is CATSSLPGLANEQYF. In DNA, the CDR3 is TGTGCCACCAGCAGCTTACCGGGACTAGCGAACGAGCAGTACTTC.

This clone was picked up a small number of times. V is TRBV11-2 and J is TRBJ1-5; TRBD1 might be the D (6 bases). The CDR3 runs 16 residues. Germline lookup yields CDR1 SGHAT and CDR2 FQNNGV. V dropped 5 bases and J dropped 1 base, with 15 bases sitting between them. The CDR3 DNA follows: TGTGCCAGCAGCCTGTTAGAGGGGGTGAGCAATCAGCCCCAGCATTTT. This gives the protein CASSLLEGVSNQPQHF.